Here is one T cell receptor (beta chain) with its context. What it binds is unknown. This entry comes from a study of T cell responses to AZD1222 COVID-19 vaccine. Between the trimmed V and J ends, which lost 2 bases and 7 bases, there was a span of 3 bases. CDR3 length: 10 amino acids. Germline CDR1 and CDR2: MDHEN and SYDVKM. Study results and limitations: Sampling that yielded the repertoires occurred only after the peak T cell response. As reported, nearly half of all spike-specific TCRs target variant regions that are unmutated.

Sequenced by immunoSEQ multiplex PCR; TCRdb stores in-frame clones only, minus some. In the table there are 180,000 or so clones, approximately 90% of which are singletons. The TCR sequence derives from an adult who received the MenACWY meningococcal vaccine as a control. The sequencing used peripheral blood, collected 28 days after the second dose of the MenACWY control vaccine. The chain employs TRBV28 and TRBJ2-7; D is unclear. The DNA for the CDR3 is TGTGCCAGCAGTTTAAGGGAGCAGTACTTC. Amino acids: CASSLREQYF.